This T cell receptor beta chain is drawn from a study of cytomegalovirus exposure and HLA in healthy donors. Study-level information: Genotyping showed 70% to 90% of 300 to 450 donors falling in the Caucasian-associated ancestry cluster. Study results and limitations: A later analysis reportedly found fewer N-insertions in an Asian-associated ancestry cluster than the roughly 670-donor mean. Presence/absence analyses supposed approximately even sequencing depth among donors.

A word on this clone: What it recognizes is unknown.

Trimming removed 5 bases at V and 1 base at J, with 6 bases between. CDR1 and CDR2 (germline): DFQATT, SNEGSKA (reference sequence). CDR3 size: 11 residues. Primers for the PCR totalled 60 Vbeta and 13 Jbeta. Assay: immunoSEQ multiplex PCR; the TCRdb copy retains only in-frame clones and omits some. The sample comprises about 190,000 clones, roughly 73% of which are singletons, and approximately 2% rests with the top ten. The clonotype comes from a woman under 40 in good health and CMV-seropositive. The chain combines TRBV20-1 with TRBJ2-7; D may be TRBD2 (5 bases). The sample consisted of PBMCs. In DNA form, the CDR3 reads TGCAGTGCTTGCGGGTCCTACGAGCAGTACTTC. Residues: CSACGSYEQYF.